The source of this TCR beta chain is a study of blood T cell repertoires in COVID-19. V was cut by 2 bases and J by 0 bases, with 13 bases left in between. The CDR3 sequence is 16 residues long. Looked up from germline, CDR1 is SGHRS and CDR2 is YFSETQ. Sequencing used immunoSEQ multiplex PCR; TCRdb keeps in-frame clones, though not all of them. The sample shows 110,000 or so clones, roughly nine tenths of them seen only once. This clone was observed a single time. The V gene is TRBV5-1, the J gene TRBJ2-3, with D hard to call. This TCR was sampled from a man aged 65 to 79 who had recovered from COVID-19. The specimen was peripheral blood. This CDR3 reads CASSLPIDPSTDTQYF. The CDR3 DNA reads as TGCGCCAGCAGCTTACCTATAGATCCTAGCACAGATACGCAGTATTTT.